The next 14 T cell receptor beta chains were all read from a single sample in a study of blood T cell repertoires in COVID-19. The method was immunoSEQ multiplex PCR; TCRdb's version includes in-frame clones alone and lacks a portion of them. The sample includes 150,000 to 200,000 clones, 83% seen only once; the top ten take approximately 1.4%. Material for sequencing was peripheral blood. These TCRs come from a human donor in a cohort sampled during active COVID-19.

The V call is TRBV9, the J call TRBJ2-7; TRBD1 aligns across 8 bases. This CDR3 has 13 residues. Germline V CDR1 and CDR2: SGDLS, YYNGEE. J was trimmed by 6 bases and V by 5 bases; bases with no gene match: 7. The CDR3 is CASSSSGTGEQYF. In DNA, the CDR3 is TGTGCCAGCAGTTCCTCAGGGACAGGCGAGCAGTACTTC.

The J gene is TRBJ2-1, the V gene TRBV5-1; 10 nucleotides align to TRBD2. The V segment lost 0 bases and the J segment 6 bases; nucleotides outside the gene matches: 12. This CDR3 has 18 amino acids. Per germline, CDR1 SGHRS and CDR2 YFSETQ. The CDR3 protein is CASSLVLAGDRRSNEQFF. In DNA form, the CDR3 reads TGCGCCAGCAGCTTGGTGCTAGCGGGAGATCGGCGTAGCAATGAGCAGTTCTTC.

The rearrangement links TRBV7-6 to TRBJ2-7; D perhaps matches TRBD2 (6 bases). CDR3 length: 16 amino acids. Trimming left V 1 base short and J 2 bases short, with 15 bases between. Germline V CDR1 and CDR2: SGHVS, FNYEAQ. The CDR3 coding sequence is TGTGCCAGCAGCTTAGGGGGCGGGACTCAAGCCTACGAGCAGTACTTC. Amino acid sequence: CASSLGGGTQAYEQYF.

The sample holds a few counts of this clone. At one of its ends the junction is not consistent with the germline gene, which may arise from a read error. The chain has TRBV7-7 and TRBJ2-2; 11 nucleotides line up with TRBD1. CDR3 length: 15 residues. Germline lookup yields CDR1 SSHAT and CDR2 FNYEAQ (reference sequence). The CDR3 DNA sequence: TGTGCTAGCAGCTCCGGACAGGGGGCTACCGGGGAGCTGTTTTTT. It specifies CASSSGQGATGELFF.

The sample holds one count of this clone. V gene TRBV27 combines with J gene TRBJ2-2; perhaps TRBD1 as D (5 bases). Trimming took off 5 bases at V and 1 base at J, with 8 bases between the two ends. Germline assignment: CDR1 MNHEY and CDR2 SMNVEV (reference sequence). This CDR3 spans 14 amino acids. The CDR3 is CASSPRENTGELFF. The DNA of the CDR3 is TGTGCCAGCAGTCCCAGGGAGAACACCGGGGAGCTGTTTTTT.

The rearrangement joins TRBV6-6 to TRBJ2-7; maybe TRBD1 (5 bases). Germline lookup yields CDR1 MNHNY and CDR2 SVGAGI (reference sequence). This CDR3 comprises 14 residues. Trimming cost V 2 bases and J 1 base, with 9 bases left between them. The CDR3 DNA reads as TGTGCCAGCAGTTACGGGCAGGGATCCTACGAGCAGTACTTC. This translates into CASSYGQGSYEQYF.

This clone was recorded a few times. V is TRBV7-3 and J is TRBJ2-1; D remains ambiguous. Trimming pared 5 bases from V and 5 bases from J, leaving 4 bases between. CDR1 and CDR2 from the germline V gene are SGHTA and FQGTGA. This CDR3 spans 11 amino acids. CDR3 in amino acids: CASSGNNEQFF. CDR3 sequence (DNA): TGTGCCAGCAGCGGCAACAATGAGCAGTTCTTC.

J is TRBJ2-3 and V is TRBV5-4; perhaps TRBD1 as D (5 bases). Germline CDR1 reads SGHNT; CDR2 reads YYREEE (reference sequence). This CDR3 spans 13 amino acids. V lost 3 bases to trimming and J lost 6 bases, with 11 bases between them. CDR3 DNA sequence: TGTGCCAGCAGCTCAAGGGGCGGCGATACGCAGTATTTT. Its translation is CASSSRGGDTQYF.

CDR3 bases: TGTGCCAGCAGCCCGCTCAGAGGAGGGCGTAAAAACATTCAGTACTTC. Its protein is CASSPLRGGRKNIQYF. This chain links TRBV11-2 with TRBJ2-4; D is perhaps TRBD2 (6 bases). This CDR3 spans 16 amino acids. Germline CDR1 is SGHAT and CDR2 is FQNNGV. V was trimmed by 5 bases and J by 4 bases, leaving 18 bases between them.

This clone appeared once. The chain links TRBV27 to TRBJ1-5, with D unclear. This CDR3 has 13 amino acids. V was trimmed by 2 bases and J by 3 bases, leaving 5 bases between them. Germline-derived CDR1 and CDR2 are MNHEY and SMNVEV (reference sequence). Here the CDR3 DNA reads TGTGCCAGCAGTTTAATGTACAATCAGCCCCAGCATTTT. It codes for CASSLMYNQPQHF.

The chain couples TRBV5-1 to TRBJ2-2, with 9 bases lining up with TRBD2. V was pared by 2 bases and J by 2 bases, with 4 bases of the junction left unmatched. Germline CDR1 SGHRS, CDR2 YFSETQ. This CDR3 comprises 16 residues. DNA of the CDR3: TGCGCCAGCAGCTTAGGCGGGGGGGTCAACACCGGGGAGCTGTTTTTT. Protein: CASSLGGGVNTGELFF.

The chain employs TRBV28 and TRBJ1-1; no reliable D call. This CDR3 has 12 amino acids. Trimming took 1 base from V and 4 from J, leaving 4 bases between them. CDR1 is MDHEN, CDR2 SYDVKM, per germline. The CDR3 sequence is CASSLSFTEAFF. The CDR3 DNA reads as TGTGCCAGCAGTTTATCGTTCACTGAAGCTTTCTTT.

In this sample, this clone turned up a few times. V and J are TRBV7-2 and TRBJ2-5; possible D gene TRBD2, 6 bases. The CDR3 consists of 13 residues. CDR1 and CDR2 from the germline V gene are SGHTA and FQGNSA. The V and J ends lost 3 bases and 12 bases respectively, with 17 bases between them. CDR3 sequence reads: CASSLGGRDPKYF. The DNA of the CDR3 is TGTGCCAGCAGCTTGGGGGGTCGTGACCCAAAGTACTTC.

The V and J genes are TRBV27 and TRBJ1-5; no firm D call. V lost 5 bases, J lost 0 bases, and 5 bases lay in between. This CDR3 has 13 residues. Germline V gene lookup returns CDR1 MNHEY and CDR2 SMNVEV (reference sequence). The CDR3 spells CASSINSNQPQHF. The DNA of the CDR3 is TGTGCCAGCAGTATCAATAGCAATCAGCCCCAGCATTTT.